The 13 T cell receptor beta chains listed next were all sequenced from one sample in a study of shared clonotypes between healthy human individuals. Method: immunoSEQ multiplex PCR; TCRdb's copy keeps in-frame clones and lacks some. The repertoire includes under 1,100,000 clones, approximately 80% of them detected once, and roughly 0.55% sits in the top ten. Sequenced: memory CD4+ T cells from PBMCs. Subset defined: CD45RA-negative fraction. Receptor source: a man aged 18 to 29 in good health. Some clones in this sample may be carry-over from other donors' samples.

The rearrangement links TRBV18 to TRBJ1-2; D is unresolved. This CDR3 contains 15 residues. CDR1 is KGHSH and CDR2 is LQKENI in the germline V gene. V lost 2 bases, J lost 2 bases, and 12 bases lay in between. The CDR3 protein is CASSPGSSPNYGYTF. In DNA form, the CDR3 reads TGTGCCAGCTCACCAGGCAGCAGCCCCAACTATGGCTACACCTTC.

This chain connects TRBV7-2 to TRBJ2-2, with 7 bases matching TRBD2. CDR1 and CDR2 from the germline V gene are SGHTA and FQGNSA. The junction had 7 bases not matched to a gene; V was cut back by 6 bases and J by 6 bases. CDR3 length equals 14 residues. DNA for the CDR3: TGTGCCAGCAGGCCAACTAGCGTGTCCGGGGAGCTGTTTTTT. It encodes CASRPTSVSGELFF.

The DNA for the CDR3 is TGTGCCAGCAGCTCCGATAGATCCGGCTACACCTTC. The encoded protein is CASSSDRSGYTF. The chain recombines TRBV7-2 with TRBJ1-2; D is unclear. V was shortened by 4 bases and J by 8 bases, with 11 bases between the two germline ends. Germline V lookup: CDR1 SGHTA, CDR2 FQGNSA. CDR3 size: 12 residues.

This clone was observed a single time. The chain's CDR3 is CASNGPPAFF. In nucleotides, the CDR3 is TGTGCCAGCAACGGACCCCCCGCTTTCTTT. This sequence joins TRBV11-2 and TRBJ1-1; no clear D gene. The V and J ends lost 7 bases and 11 bases respectively, with 11 bases between them. The CDR3 covers 10 residues. CDR1 SGHAT and CDR2 FQNNGV come from the germline V gene. Based on the CDR3 plus reference TRBV11-2 and TRBJ1-1, the full variable domain is EAGVAQSPRYKIIEKRQSVAFWCNPISGHATLYWYQQILGQGPKLLIQFQNNGVVDDSQLPKDRFSAERLKGVDSTLKIQPAKLEDSAVYLCASNGPPAFFGQGTRLTVV.

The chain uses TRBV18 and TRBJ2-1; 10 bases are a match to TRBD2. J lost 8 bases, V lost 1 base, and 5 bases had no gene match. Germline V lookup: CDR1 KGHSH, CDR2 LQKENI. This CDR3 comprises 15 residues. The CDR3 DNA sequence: TGTGCCAGCTCACCACTCCAGCGGGAGGGACATGAGCAGTTCTTC. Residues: CASSPLQREGHEQFF.

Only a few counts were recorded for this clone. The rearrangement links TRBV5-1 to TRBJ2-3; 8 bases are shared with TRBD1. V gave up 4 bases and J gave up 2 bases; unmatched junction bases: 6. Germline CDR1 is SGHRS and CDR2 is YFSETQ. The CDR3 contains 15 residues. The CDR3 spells CASSPVGQVTDTQYF. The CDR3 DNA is TGCGCCAGCAGCCCGGTGGGACAGGTCACAGATACGCAGTATTTT. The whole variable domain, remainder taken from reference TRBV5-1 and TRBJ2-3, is KAGVTQTPRYLIKTRGQQVTLSCSPISGHRSVSWYQQTPGQGLQFLFEYFSETQRNKGNFPGRFSGRQFSNSRSEMNVSTLELGDSALYLCASSPVGQVTDTQYFGPGTRLTVL.

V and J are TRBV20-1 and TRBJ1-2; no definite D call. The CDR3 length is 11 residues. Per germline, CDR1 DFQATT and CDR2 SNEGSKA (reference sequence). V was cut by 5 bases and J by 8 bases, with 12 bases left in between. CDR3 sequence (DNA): TGCAGTGCTTCACGGACGCGAGGCTACACCTTC. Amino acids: CSASRTRGYTF.

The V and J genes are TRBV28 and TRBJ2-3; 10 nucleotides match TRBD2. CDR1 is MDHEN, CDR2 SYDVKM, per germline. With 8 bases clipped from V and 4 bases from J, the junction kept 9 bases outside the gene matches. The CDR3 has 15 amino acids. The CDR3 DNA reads TGTGCCAGCCTAGGGTTCAGCGGGAGGGCAGATACGCAGTATTTT. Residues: CASLGFSGRADTQYF.

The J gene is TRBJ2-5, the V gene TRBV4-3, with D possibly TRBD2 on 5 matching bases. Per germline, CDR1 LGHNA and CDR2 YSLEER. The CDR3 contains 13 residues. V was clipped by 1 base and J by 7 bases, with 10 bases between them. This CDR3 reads CASSQGRSGTQYF. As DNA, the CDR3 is TGCGCCAGCAGCCAAGGAAGGAGCGGGACCCAGTACTTC.

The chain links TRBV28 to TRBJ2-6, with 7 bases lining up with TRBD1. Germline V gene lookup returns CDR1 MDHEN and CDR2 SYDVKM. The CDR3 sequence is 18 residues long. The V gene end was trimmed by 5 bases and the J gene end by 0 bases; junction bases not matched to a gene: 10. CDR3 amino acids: CASSSSRGTGSGANVLTF. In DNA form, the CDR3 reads TGTGCCAGCAGTAGTAGCAGGGGGACGGGCTCTGGGGCCAACGTCCTGACTTTC.

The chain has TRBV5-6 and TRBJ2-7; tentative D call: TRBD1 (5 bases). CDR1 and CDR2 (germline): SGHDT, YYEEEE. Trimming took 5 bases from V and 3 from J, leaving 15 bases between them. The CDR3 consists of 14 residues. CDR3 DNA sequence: TGTGCCAGCAGACCAAGAGACAGATTCTACGAGCAGTACTTC. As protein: CASRPRDRFYEQYF.

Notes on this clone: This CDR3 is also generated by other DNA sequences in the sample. This chain's CDR3 is CASSLVGYEQYF. The CDR3 DNA is TGTGCCAGCAGTTTAGTAGGGTACGAGCAGTACTTC. The chain carries TRBV28 and TRBJ2-7, with D hard to call. CDR3 size: 12 residues. V gave up 2 bases and J gave up 4 bases, with 6 bases separating them. Germline values: CDR1 MDHEN, CDR2 SYDVKM.

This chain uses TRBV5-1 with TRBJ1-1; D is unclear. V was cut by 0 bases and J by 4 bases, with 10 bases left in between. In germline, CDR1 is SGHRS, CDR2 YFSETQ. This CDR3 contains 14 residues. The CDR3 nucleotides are TGCGCCAGCAGCTTGGGGACCTCGGTCACTGAAGCTTTCTTT. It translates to CASSLGTSVTEAFF.